This T cell receptor beta chain was profiled in a study of monozygotic twins with inflammatory bowel disease (dated by TCRdb to about 2019). With respect to the entire study: The complete study included approximately 30 monozygotic twin pairs: 19 IBD-discordant Danish pairs and nine German pairs, of which four were IBD-concordant and five were IBD-discordant. Disease-associated traits were sought mainly through comparisons between IBD patients and their genetically identical healthy co-twins within discordant pairs. Each individual had, on average, about 151 000 unique TCRalpha sequences and 181 000 unique TCRbeta sequences available for analysis. Overall study outcomes, separate from this receptor: The results gave no support for a single strong signal or clonotype linked to IBD. Because patients received different immunosuppressive treatments, the repertoires may have picked up extra background noise and variability between individuals. No difference in repertoire similarity was observed between concordant and discordant twins, possibly owing to limited statistical power. Compared with healthy twins, IBD patients shared fewer clonotypes with other individuals, and the difference was most pronounced in patients with signs of disease activity. IBD patients had lower TCRbeta repertoire diversity, measured by the inverse Simpson index, than their healthy co-twins. The analysis was unable to tell apart different T cell subtypes.

An approximately 2.3 ml peripheral blood sample was drawn into PAXgene tubes per donor and stored at -80°C. Without T cell sorting, total RNA was isolated from whole blood using the PAXgene blood miRNA kit on an automated QIAcube. Peripheral blood from monozygotic twin pairs concordant or discordant for inflammatory bowel disease was subjected to deep TCRalpha and TCRbeta repertoire profiling with unique molecular barcoding. For every twin pair, smoking habits were documented, and each individual was categorised as a current, former or never smoker. Comments on this clonotype: Its antigen target is currently unknown.

The method was 5' RACE. Preparation of each TCR library used roughly 3.5 ug of total RNA. cDNA was synthesized with SMARTScribe reverse transcriptase in eight separate reactions per sample. Unique molecular identifiers containing a 6-nucleotide sample barcode were introduced through template switching during cDNA synthesis. TCRalpha and TCRbeta cDNA was amplified in two nested PCRs of about 17 and 10 cycles, and bead purification was carried out after each PCR. Before amplification, the cDNA was treated with uracil DNA-glycosylase and purified using the QIAquick PCR purification kit. The second PCR added Illumina TruSeq-compatible adapters along with sample-specific barcodes. TapeStation and Qubit were used to check library quality and concentration, and 4.5 to 6 ng of each library was pooled. Pooled libraries were sequenced on an Illumina HiSeq2500 single-index Rapid Run with 2 x 100 bp reads and custom sequencing primers. The source study handled its data this way. MiGEC version 1.2.6 was used for UMI-based consensus assembly, which corrected PCR and sequencing errors. V(D)J alignment, clonotype assembly and CDR3 extraction were performed with MiXCR version 2.1.1. Gene usage, clonotype sharing and MAIT/NKT TCR abundance were normalised by analysing the top 1000, 10 000 and 20 000 clonotypes per sample. Diversity was computed as the inverse Simpson index with the vegan R package after downsampling to 27 000 UMIs. Paired Mann-Whitney U tests were applied to discordant twin pairs, with Benjamini-Hochberg correction for multiple testing. The reads went through TCRdb reprocessing, and each CDR3 protein sequence gets one entry with no DNA. The V and J calls, along with clone size, are taken from TCRdb and not from the paper's own processing. The sample table records approximately 330,000 distinct CDR3 sequences. The top ten hold approximately 2% of the sample.

Based on the germline V gene (reference sequence), the CDR1 and CDR2 sequences are LGHDT and YNNKEL. From the cysteine up to the phenylalanine, the CDR3 has a length of 16 residues. No DNA is recorded. Sequenced: blood. This receptor was taken from a human donor with ulcerative colitis or Crohn's disease, or a healthy co-twin of an affected twin (not recorded which). This chain joins TRBV3-1 to TRBJ2-1; there is no DNA to check the TCRdb D call of TRBD2. The CDR3 sequence is CASSLTSGGTYNEQFF.